A single sample is the source of the 11 T cell receptor beta chains below, sequenced in a study of Ad26.COV2.S vaccination and SARS-CoV-2 variants. Some clones are missing from TCRdb's copy, which holds only in-frame ones; the method was immunoSEQ multiplex PCR. The sample includes hundreds of thousands of clones, roughly 90% of them seen just once. Treatment: about 20 received Ad26.COV2.S at low or high dose, single or two shots; roughly 5 received placebo; per-sample allocation not given. Following the first vaccine or placebo injection, samples were taken on day 63. Sequencing used peripheral blood, obtained in a trial of Ad26.COV2.S vaccine versus placebo. Receptors were obtained from a person between 18 and 59 years old who received the Ad26.COV2.S COVID-19 vaccine or a placebo.

The chain couples TRBV15 to TRBJ2-5; D gene uncertain. Trimming pared 0 bases from V and 7 bases from J, leaving 12 bases between. The germline gives CDR1 LNHNV, CDR2 YYDKDF (reference sequence). CDR3 length: 14 amino acids. The CDR3, as DNA: TGTGCCACCAGCAGAGATAACCTATCAGGGACCCAGTACTTC. Protein: CATSRDNLSGTQYF.

V is TRBV7-9 and J is TRBJ2-1; the D is unclear. The CDR3 contains 13 residues. Trimming took 3 bases from V and 6 from J, leaving 9 bases between them. Per germline, CDR1 SEHNR and CDR2 FQNEAQ (reference sequence). CDR3 sequence: CASSFSGFNEQFF. The CDR3 nucleotides read TGTGCCAGCAGCTTTTCTGGGTTCAATGAGCAGTTCTTC.

This CDR3 is CASSFGQGYEQYF. The CDR3 bases are TGTGCCAGCAGCTTCGGACAGGGTTACGAGCAGTACTTC. V is TRBV11-3 and J is TRBJ2-7; 8 positions agree with TRBD1. CDR3 length equals 13 residues. CDR1 SGHNT and CDR2 YENEEA come from the germline V gene. The V segment lost 3 bases and the J segment 4 bases; nucleotides outside the gene matches: 2.

V usage is TRBV28 and J usage is TRBJ1-2, with D unresolved. This CDR3 is 12 amino acids long. Germline-derived CDR1 and CDR2 are MDHEN and SYDVKM. Trimming shortened V by 3 bases and J by 4 bases, and 6 bases separated the two germline ends. The CDR3 sequence is CASSFGFYGYTF. In DNA form, the CDR3 reads TGTGCCAGCAGTTTTGGGTTCTATGGCTACACCTTC.

This chain uses TRBV5-6 with TRBJ2-2; no definite D call. CDR1 SGHDT and CDR2 YYEEEE come from the germline V gene. This CDR3 comprises 13 residues. The ends were cut back, 2 bases at V and 3 bases at J, with 5 bases in the middle. CDR3 loop: CASSFSYTGELFF. In DNA form, the CDR3 reads TGTGCCAGCAGCTTCTCATACACCGGGGAGCTGTTTTTT.

The CDR3 coding sequence is TGTGCCAGCAGCGTAGGACGTACTAACTATGGCTACACCTTC. Translation: CASSVGRTNYGYTF. The chain carries TRBV9 and TRBJ1-2; D ambiguous. Germline CDR1 and CDR2: SGDLS and YYNGEE. This CDR3 spans 14 amino acids. Trimming took off 0 bases at V and 0 bases at J, with 6 bases between the two ends.

The rearrangement links TRBV3-1 (or the pseudogene TRBV3-2) to TRBJ2-7; 13 bases agree with TRBD2. Germline V gene lookup returns CDR1 LGHDT and CDR2 YNNKEL (reference sequence). The CDR3 has 15 amino acids. V was pared by 4 bases and J by 4 bases, with 4 bases of the junction left unmatched. The CDR3 sequence: CASSPRTSGSYEQYF. CDR3 sequence (DNA): TGTGCCAGCAGCCCGAGGACTAGCGGGAGTTACGAGCAGTACTTC.

The rearrangement joins TRBV19 to TRBJ2-7; possible D gene TRBD1, 7 bases. V lost 5 bases, J lost 2 bases, and 16 bases lay in between. CDR1 LNHDA and CDR2 SQIVND come from the germline V gene (reference sequence). The length of the CDR3 is 15 residues. CDR3 amino acids: CASSFGQGGAYEQYF. CDR3 coding DNA: TGTGCCAGTAGTTTTGGCCAGGGGGGAGCCTACGAGCAGTACTTC.

This clone was found once. This chain links TRBV2 with TRBJ1-1; D uncertain. In germline, CDR1 is SNHLY, CDR2 FYNNEI. The CDR3 totals 14 residues. The V gene lost 3 bases and the J gene lost 4 bases, with 12 bases spanning the gap. The CDR3 is CASSDLGFGTEAFF. In DNA form, the CDR3 reads TGTGCCAGCAGTGATTTGGGGTTTGGCACTGAAGCTTTCTTT.

The V and J genes are TRBV6-2 or TRBV6-3 and TRBJ1-5; D is unresolved. This CDR3 is built from 15 residues. CDR1 MNHEY and CDR2 SVGEGT come from the germline V gene. V gave up 2 bases and J gave up 4 bases, with 12 bases separating them. CDR3 nucleotide sequence: TGTGCCAGCAGTTACCTTGGGGTTGGGAATCAGCCCCAGCATTTT. Its translation: CASSYLGVGNQPQHF.

The gene calls are TRBV30 and TRBJ2-7; 10 bases map to TRBD1. Germline loops: CDR1 GTSNPN, CDR2 SVGIG (reference sequence). This CDR3 region has 13 residues. The ends lost 6 bases at V and 3 bases at J; junction bases unmatched: 5. CDR3 nucleotide sequence: TGTGCCTGTACCGGGACAGGGGACTACGAGCAGTACTTC. Translating gives CACTGTGDYEQYF.